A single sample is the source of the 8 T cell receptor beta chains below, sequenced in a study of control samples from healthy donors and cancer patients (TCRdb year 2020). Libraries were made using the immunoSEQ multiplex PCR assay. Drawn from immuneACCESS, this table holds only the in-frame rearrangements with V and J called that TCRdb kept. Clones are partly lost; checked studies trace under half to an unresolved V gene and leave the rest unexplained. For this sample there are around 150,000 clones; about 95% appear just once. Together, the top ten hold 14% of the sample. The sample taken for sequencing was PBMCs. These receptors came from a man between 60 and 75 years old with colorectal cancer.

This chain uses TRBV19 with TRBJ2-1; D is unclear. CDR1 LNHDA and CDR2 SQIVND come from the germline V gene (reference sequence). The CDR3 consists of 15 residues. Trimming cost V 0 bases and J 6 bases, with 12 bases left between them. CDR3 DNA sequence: TGTGCCAGTAGTATAGATCCCCGACTTGGCAATGAGCAGTTCTTC. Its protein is CASSIDPRLGNEQFF.

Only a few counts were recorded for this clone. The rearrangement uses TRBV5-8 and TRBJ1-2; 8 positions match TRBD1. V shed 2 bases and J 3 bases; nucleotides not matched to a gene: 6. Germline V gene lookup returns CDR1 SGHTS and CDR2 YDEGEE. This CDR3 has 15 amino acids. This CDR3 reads CASSFRTGNHYGYTF. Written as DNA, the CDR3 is TGTGCCAGCAGCTTCAGGACAGGGAACCACTATGGCTACACCTTC.

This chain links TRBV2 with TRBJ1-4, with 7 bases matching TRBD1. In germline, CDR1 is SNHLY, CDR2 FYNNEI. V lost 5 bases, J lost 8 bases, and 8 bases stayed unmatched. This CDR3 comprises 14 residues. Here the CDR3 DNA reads TGTGCCAGCAGTTGGCAGGGGGGTGGCGAAAAACTGTTTTTT. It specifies CASSWQGGGEKLFF. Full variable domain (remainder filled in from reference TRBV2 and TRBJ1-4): EPEVTQTPSHQVTQMGQEVILRCVPISNHLYFYWYRQILGQKVEFLVSFYNNEISEKSEIFDDQFSVERPDGSNFTLKIRSTKLEDSAMYFCASSWQGGGEKLFFGSGTQLSVL.

CDR3 coding DNA: TGTGCCAGTAGTACGGACAGGGTCGGCTACACCTTC. Its protein product is CASSTDRVGYTF. This chain joins TRBV19 and TRBJ1-2; 8 nucleotides align to TRBD1. The trim removed 4 bases at V and 8 bases at J, leaving 3 bases unmatched. The length of the CDR3 is 12 residues. CDR1 is LNHDA and CDR2 is SQIVND in the germline V gene (reference sequence).

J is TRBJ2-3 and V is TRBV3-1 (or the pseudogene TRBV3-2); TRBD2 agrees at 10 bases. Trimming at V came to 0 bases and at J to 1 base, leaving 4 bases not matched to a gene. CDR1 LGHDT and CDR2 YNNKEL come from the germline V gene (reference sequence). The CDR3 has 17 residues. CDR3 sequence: CASSQDWLAGGTDTQYF. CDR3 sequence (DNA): TGTGCCAGCAGCCAAGATTGGCTAGCGGGGGGCACAGATACGCAGTATTTT.

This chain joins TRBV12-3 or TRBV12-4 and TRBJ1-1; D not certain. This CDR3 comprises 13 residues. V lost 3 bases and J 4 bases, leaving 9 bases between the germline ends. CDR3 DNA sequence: TGTGCCAGCAGTTTGGGTGTCTCCACTGAAGCTTTCTTT. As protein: CASSLGVSTEAFF.

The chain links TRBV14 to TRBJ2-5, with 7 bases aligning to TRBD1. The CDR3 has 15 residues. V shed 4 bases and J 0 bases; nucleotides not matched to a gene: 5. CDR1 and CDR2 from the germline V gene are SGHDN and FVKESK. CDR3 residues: CASSPFRGYQETQYF. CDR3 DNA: TGTGCCAGCAGCCCGTTCAGGGGGTACCAAGAGACCCAGTACTTC.

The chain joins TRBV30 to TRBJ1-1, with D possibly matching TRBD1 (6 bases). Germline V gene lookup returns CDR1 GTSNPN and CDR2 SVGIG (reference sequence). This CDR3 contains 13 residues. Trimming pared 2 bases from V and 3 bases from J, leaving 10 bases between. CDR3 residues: CAWSLGGHTEAFF. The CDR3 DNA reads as TGTGCCTGGAGTCTGGGGGGGCACACTGAAGCTTTCTTT.